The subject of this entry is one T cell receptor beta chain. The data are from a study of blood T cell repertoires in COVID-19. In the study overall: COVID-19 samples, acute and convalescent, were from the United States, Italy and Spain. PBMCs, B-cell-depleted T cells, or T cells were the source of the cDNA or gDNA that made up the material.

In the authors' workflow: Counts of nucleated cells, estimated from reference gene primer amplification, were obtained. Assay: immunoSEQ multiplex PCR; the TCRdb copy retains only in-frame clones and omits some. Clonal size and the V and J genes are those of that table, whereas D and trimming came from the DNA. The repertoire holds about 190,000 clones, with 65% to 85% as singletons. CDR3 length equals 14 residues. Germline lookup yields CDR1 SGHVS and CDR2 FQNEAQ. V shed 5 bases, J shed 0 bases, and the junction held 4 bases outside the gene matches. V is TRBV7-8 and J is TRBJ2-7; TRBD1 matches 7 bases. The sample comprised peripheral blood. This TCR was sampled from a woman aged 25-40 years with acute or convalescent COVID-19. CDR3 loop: CASSPRDSSYEQYF. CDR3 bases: TGTGCCAGCAGCCCCAGGGACAGCTCCTACGAGCAGTACTTC.